These 28 T cell receptor beta chains came from one sample sequenced in a study of blood T cells in healthy people across ages. Sample-barcoded 5' priming and a J-beta primer mix drove a second PCR of roughly 6 to 12 cycles. TCRdb ran MiXCR on the 5' RACE reads and lists one entry per CDR3 protein. The data contain approximately 770,000 distinct CDR3 sequences, 55% to 75% of them singletons. Material: blood. Receptors originate from a man aged 25-45 years in good health.

CDR3 in amino acids: CASSDRGGYGYTF. The CDR3 DNA reads TGTGCCAGCAGTGACCGGGGTGGCTATGGCTACACCTTC. The chain employs TRBV6-1 and TRBJ1-2, with D uncertain. V lost 3 bases to trimming and J lost 4 bases, with 9 bases between them. CDR1 is MNHNS and CDR2 is SASEGT in the germline V gene. This CDR3 is built from 13 residues.

The chain is built from TRBV3-1 and TRBJ2-1; D unclear. The germline V and J ends were trimmed by 5 bases and 8 bases, with 16 bases remaining between them. From germline, CDR1 is LGHDT and CDR2 YNNKEL (reference sequence). The length of the CDR3 is 14 residues. The CDR3 region is CASSKQIAADEQFF. In DNA form, the CDR3 reads TGTGCCAGCAGCAAACAAATCGCGGCGGATGAGCAGTTCTTC.

This chain links TRBV9 with TRBJ2-5, with 7 bases that match TRBD1. CDR1 and CDR2 (germline): SGDLS, YYNGEE. V was pared by 2 bases and J by 3 bases, with 1 base of the junction left unmatched. This CDR3 is built from 13 residues. The CDR3 here is CASSVGQEETQYF. CDR3 nucleotide sequence: TGTGCCAGCAGCGTCGGACAGGAAGAGACCCAGTACTTC.

In regard to this clonotype: One end of the junction does not line up with germline, which may come from a read error. The CDR3 region is CASAPTPTYEQYF. In DNA, the CDR3 is TGTGCCAGCGCACCAACCCCGACCTACGAGCAGTACTTC. This chain links TRBV18 with TRBJ2-7; D not certain. Germline CDR1 reads KGHSH; CDR2 reads LQKENI. The length of the CDR3 is 13 residues.

J is TRBJ1-2 and V is TRBV27; perhaps TRBD1 as D (5 bases). The V end lost 0 bases, the J end lost 7 bases, and 15 bases lay between the germline ends. Germline V CDR1 and CDR2: MNHEY, SMNVEV (reference sequence). The CDR3 covers 15 residues. The CDR3 is CASSLSKTGGFGYTF. In nucleotides, the CDR3 is TGTGCCAGCAGTTTATCGAAGACGGGGGGTTTTGGCTACACCTTC.

This clonotype was picked up a small number of times. The rearrangement links TRBV25-1 to TRBJ1-1; maybe TRBD1 (5 bases). The germline V and J ends were trimmed by 4 bases and 6 bases, with 21 bases remaining between them. This CDR3 region has 16 residues. Germline CDR1 MGHDK, CDR2 SYGVNS. CDR3 amino acids: CASSARGTSRVSEAFF. CDR3 nucleotide sequence: TGTGCCAGCAGTGCCCGGGGCACTTCTCGTGTCTCTGAAGCTTTCTTT.

CDR3 region: CASSGQARTDTQYF. The CDR3, as DNA: TGCGCCAGCAGCGGACAGGCGAGAACAGATACGCAGTATTTT. The chain has TRBV10-1 and TRBJ2-3; 7 nucleotides align to TRBD1. Looked up from germline, CDR1 is WNHNN and CDR2 is SYGVQD (reference sequence). CDR3 length equals 14 residues. The V and J ends lost 6 bases and 3 bases, in that order; junction bases with no gene match: 6.

The CDR3 nucleotides read TGTGCCAGCAGCGTAGCTACGGGCTCGACGGGAGGAGATACGCAGTATTTT. It yields the protein CASSVATGSTGGDTQYF. The rearrangement links TRBV9 to TRBJ2-3; 7 bases align to TRBD2. The CDR3 totals 17 residues. The junction had 12 bases not matched to a gene; V was cut back by 0 bases and J by 5 bases. The germline V gene encodes CDR1 SGDLS and CDR2 YYNGEE. The entire variable domain, with the rest obtained from reference TRBV9 and TRBJ2-3, is as follows: DSGVTQTPKHLITATGQRVTLRCSPRSGDLSVYWYQQSLDQGLQFLIQYYNGEERAKGNILERFSAQQFPDLHSELNLSSLELGDSALYFCASSVATGSTGGDTQYFGPGTRLTVL.

This clonotype came up a few times. The gene calls are TRBV29-1 and TRBJ2-4, with 8 bases matching TRBD1. J gave up 13 bases and V 7 bases, and 15 bases lay outside the gene matches. Germline CDR1 and CDR2: SQVTM and ANQGSEA. The CDR3 is 13 amino acids. CDR3 sequence reads: CSAVGDRGGEQYF. CDR3 sequence (DNA): TGCAGCGCCGTGGGCGACAGGGGAGGTGAGCAGTACTTC.

This chain joins TRBV28 and TRBJ1-2; 8 bases fit TRBD1. CDR3 length: 15 amino acids. CDR1 is MDHEN and CDR2 is SYDVKM in the germline V gene. V was clipped by 6 bases and J by 4 bases; unmatched bases: 10. In nucleotides, the CDR3 is TGTGCCAGCAGCACCGCTGGACAGGGTGCCTATGGCTACACCTTC. Translated: CASSTAGQGAYGYTF.

This clonotype showed up many times. This chain connects TRBV4-2 to TRBJ1-2; D is uncertain. The V gene's germline CDR1 is LGHNA and CDR2 YNFKEQ. The CDR3 totals 12 residues. The germline V and J ends were trimmed by 1 base and 7 bases, with 7 bases remaining between them. This CDR3 reads CASSQAGSGYTF. The CDR3 DNA reads TGTGCCAGCAGCCAAGCCGGAAGTGGCTACACCTTC.

CDR3 protein: CASSPRGFPSDEQFF. DNA for the CDR3: TGTGCCAGCAGCCCCCGGGGGTTTCCTTCTGATGAGCAGTTCTTC. The chain combines TRBV12-3 or TRBV12-4 with TRBJ2-1; perhaps TRBD2 as D (6 bases). This CDR3 comprises 15 residues. Trimming stripped 6 bases from V and 8 bases from J, with 20 bases between.

In regard to this clonotype: This CDR3 fails to terminate in the conserved phenylalanine or tryptophan, so it likely reflects a read error. The rearrangement joins TRBV5-1 to TRBJ2-7; TRBD2 matches at 7 bases. The CDR3 runs 16 residues. V lost 1 base, J lost 0 bases, and 7 bases stayed unmatched. In germline, CDR1 is SGHRS, CDR2 YFSETQ. The CDR3 DNA sequence: TGCGCCAGCAGCTTGCTCGCAGCGGGGAACTCCTACGAGCAGTACCTC. Residues: CASSLLAAGNSYEQYL.

The chain uses TRBV28 and TRBJ1-5; D gene uncertain. Germline loops: CDR1 MDHEN, CDR2 SYDVKM. Trimming took 10 bases from V and 6 from J, leaving 10 bases between them. The CDR3 covers 11 residues. The CDR3 spells CATTSGQPQHF. CDR3 nucleotides: TGTGCCACCACAAGCGGTCAGCCCCAGCATTTT.

For the CDR3, the DNA is TGTGCCAGCAGCCGATACTTGGGGGAAAAACTGTTTTTT. As protein: CASSRYLGEKLFF. This chain links TRBV6-6 with TRBJ1-4; D gene uncertain. Trimming pared 6 bases from V and 8 bases from J, leaving 13 bases between. CDR1 and CDR2 from the germline V gene are MNHNY and SVGAGI (reference sequence). The CDR3 runs 13 residues.

The sample holds a few counts of this clonotype. The chain links TRBV5-1 to TRBJ2-1; weak D call: TRBD1 (6 bases). The CDR3 runs to 16 residues. Germline lookup yields CDR1 SGHRS and CDR2 YFSETQ. Between the trimmed V and J ends, which lost 0 bases and 3 bases, there was a span of 13 bases. CDR3 in DNA: TGCGCCAGCAGCTTGGGAAGGGGGATAGACTACAATGAGCAGTTCTTC. Protein sequence: CASSLGRGIDYNEQFF.

A note on this clonotype: A read error may account for a junction end that differs from germline. V and J are TRBV5-1 and TRBJ2-3; the D call may be TRBD1 or TRBD2 (5 bases each). Germline CDR1 SGHRS, CDR2 YFSETQ. The CDR3 runs 17 residues. CDR3 sequence: CAGSHAAGTSAGDTQYF. The CDR3, as DNA: TGCGCCGGCAGCCACGCCGCTGGGACGTCAGCAGGGGATACGCAGTATTTT.

The chain joins TRBV27 to TRBJ2-1; 8 bases align to TRBD2. J lost 7 bases, V lost 3 bases, and 14 bases had no gene match. Germline V gene data show CDR1 as MNHEY and CDR2 as SMNVEV (reference sequence). The CDR3 spans 17 residues. The CDR3 DNA sequence: TGTGCCAGCAGTTTTCAGCCCGTGGCGGGGGGCCTAAATGAGCAGTTCTTC. This translates into CASSFQPVAGGLNEQFF.

V is TRBV5-1 and J is TRBJ2-1; 9 bases align to TRBD2. V was clipped by 1 base and J by 0 bases; unmatched bases: 11. CDR3 length: 19 amino acids. CDR1 and CDR2 from the germline V gene are SGHRS and YFSETQ. The DNA for the CDR3 is TGCGCCAGCAGCTTGTCACGGCGGGGGGGCCTAAGCTCCTACAATGAGCAGTTCTTC. Translation gives CASSLSRRGGLSSYNEQFF.

The V and J genes are TRBV6-1 and TRBJ2-7; a possible D gene is TRBD1 (5 bases). This CDR3 has 14 amino acids. Per germline, CDR1 MNHNS and CDR2 SASEGT. The germline V and J ends were trimmed by 0 bases and 0 bases, with 6 bases remaining between them. The CDR3 loop is CASSEATASYEQYF. The DNA for the CDR3 is TGTGCCAGCAGTGAAGCGACAGCCTCCTACGAGCAGTACTTC.

The chain is built from TRBV7-8 and TRBJ2-3, with 7 bases fitting TRBD1. The germline V gene encodes CDR1 SGHVS and CDR2 FQNEAQ. This CDR3 is built from 15 residues. V was pared by 5 bases and J by 9 bases, with 14 bases of the junction left unmatched. This CDR3 is CASSHPGQWGDTQYF. The CDR3 DNA sequence: TGTGCCAGCAGCCATCCGGGACAGTGGGGAGACACGCAGTATTTT. Supplemented by reference TRBV7-8 and TRBJ2-3, the full variable domain reads GAGVSQSPRYKVAKRGQDVALRCDPISGHVSLFWYQQALGQGPEFLTYFQNEAQLDKSGLPSDRFFAERPEGSVSTLKIQRTQQEDSAVYLCASSHPGQWGDTQYFGPGTRLTVL.

The rearrangement links TRBV6-6 to TRBJ2-1, with 12 bases matching TRBD2. V lost 5 bases, J lost 6 bases, and 5 bases stayed unmatched. The CDR3 consists of 15 residues. Germline loops: CDR1 MNHNY, CDR2 SVGAGI (reference sequence). DNA of the CDR3: TGTGCCAGCAGTCCGACTAGCGGGAGTATCAATGAGCAGTTCTTC. Its translation: CASSPTSGSINEQFF.

This chain connects TRBV20-1 to TRBJ1-2; no clear D gene. Between the trimmed V and J ends, which lost 5 bases and 5 bases, there was a span of 18 bases. The CDR3 is made up of 14 amino acids. CDR1 and CDR2 from the germline V gene are DFQATT and SNEGSKA (reference sequence). The CDR3 loop reads CSAPPGSIPYGYTF. In DNA, the CDR3 is TGCAGTGCTCCCCCCGGGTCTATTCCATATGGCTACACCTTC.

The V gene is TRBV6-2 or TRBV6-3, the J gene TRBJ1-6, with a tentative D call TRBD1 (5 bases). Germline CDR1 is MNHEY and CDR2 is SVGEGT. CDR3 length: 14 amino acids. V was pared by 6 bases and J by 4 bases, with 10 bases between. CDR3 sequence reads: CASRTPGYNSPLHF. The CDR3 DNA is TGTGCCAGCAGAACACCAGGGTATAATTCACCCCTCCACTTT.

Only one count was recorded for this clonotype. The chain links TRBV19 to TRBJ2-7; D could derive from TRBD1 or TRBD2 (5 bases each). The tail of the sequence fits TRBJ2-5 better, so the J call may be wrong. The CDR3 length is 14 residues. Germline values: CDR1 LNHDA, CDR2 SQIVND (reference sequence). The CDR3 DNA reads as TGTGCCAGTAGTATCGAACTGAGGGGAGAGACCCAGTACTTC. Amino acid sequence: CASSIELRGETQYF.

This clonotype was seen only a few times. V gene TRBV15 combines with J gene TRBJ2-4, with no clear D. V was cut by 5 bases and J by 0 bases, with 17 bases left in between. The CDR3 spans 17 residues. CDR1 and CDR2 from the germline V gene are LNHNV and YYDKDF (reference sequence). The CDR3 spells CATSGLGFGRAKNIQYF. The CDR3 region has the DNA TGTGCCACCAGCGGTCTAGGCTTTGGCAGAGCCAAAAACATTCAGTACTTC.

This clonotype was seen a handful of times. The V and J genes are TRBV28 and TRBJ1-6, with a tentative D call TRBD1 (6 bases). V lost 7 bases, J lost 7 bases, and 20 bases lay in between. The CDR3 is 16 amino acids. The germline CDR1 and CDR2 sequences are MDHEN and SYDVKM. CDR3 bases: TGTGCCAGCACCTTGTTCCTTTTTGGGGGCAATTCACCCCTCCACTTT. Translated, it gives CASTLFLFGGNSPLHF. Full variable domain (outside the CDR3, taken from reference TRBV28 and TRBJ1-6): DVKVTQSSRYLVKRTGEKVFLECVQDMDHENMFWYRQDPGLGLRLIYFSYDVKMKEKGDIPEGYSVSREKKERFSLILESASTNQTSMYLCASTLFLFGGNSPLHFGNGTRLTVT.

The CDR3: CASSNLAKNIQYF. In DNA, the CDR3 is TGTGCCAGTAGTAATCTAGCCAAAAACATTCAGTACTTC. The V call is TRBV19, the J call TRBJ2-4, with D unclear. This CDR3 is built from 13 residues. The germline V gene encodes CDR1 LNHDA and CDR2 SQIVND (reference sequence). V was shortened by 4 bases and J by 0 bases, with 4 bases between the two germline ends.